This passage covers 21 T cell receptor beta chains from one sample sequenced in a study of cytomegalovirus exposure and HLA in healthy donors. Both 60 Vbeta primers and 13 Jbeta primers went into the PCR. TCRdb's table, derived via immunoSEQ multiplex PCR, lists solely in-frame clones and lacks some. The sample contains approximately 110,000 clones, 15% to 17% of which appear only once. The sample consisted of PBMCs. The source is a woman aged 18-30 years in good health and CMV-seronegative.

This clone was picked up a small number of times. The V call is TRBV5-4, the J call TRBJ1-2, with D perhaps TRBD1 (6 bases). This CDR3 spans 14 amino acids. Germline CDR1 is SGHNT and CDR2 is YYREEE (reference sequence). Trimming took off 3 bases at V and 7 bases at J, with 16 bases between the two ends. Here the CDR3 reads CASSSWSQGGGYTF. The CDR3 DNA follows: TGTGCCAGCAGCTCCTGGTCCCAAGGGGGTGGCTACACCTTC. Full variable domain (remainder filled in from reference TRBV5-4 and TRBJ1-2): ETGVTQSPTHLIKTRGQQVTLRCSSQSGHNTVSWYQQALGQGPQFIFQYYREEENGRGNFPPRFSGLQFPNYSSELNVNALELDDSALYLCASSSWSQGGGYTFGSGTRLTVV.

This clone was seen a handful of times. The rearrangement links TRBV2 to TRBJ1-1; perhaps TRBD1 as D (6 bases). The CDR3 has 14 residues. V lost 6 bases and J 4 bases, leaving 15 bases between the germline ends. The germline gives CDR1 SNHLY, CDR2 FYNNEI. In nucleotides, the CDR3 is TGTGCCAGCAGCGACAGGTATATGTCCACTGAAGCTTTCTTT. Translation gives CASSDRYMSTEAFF.

This clone was observed a handful of times. The chain joins TRBV6-1 to TRBJ2-3; TRBD2 matches at 12 bases. The CDR3 is 17 residues long. Trimming removed 2 bases from V and 2 bases from J; junction bases left unmatched: 5. In germline, CDR1 is MNHNS, CDR2 SASEGT. CDR3 protein: CASSELLAGGYTDTQYF. The CDR3 DNA follows: TGTGCCAGCAGTGAACTCCTAGCGGGGGGGTACACAGATACGCAGTATTTT.

V is TRBV2 and J is TRBJ1-1, with 8 bases matching TRBD1. Germline loops: CDR1 SNHLY, CDR2 FYNNEI. The CDR3 extends over 14 amino acids. V lost 4 bases, J lost 4 bases, and 5 bases stayed unmatched. This chain's CDR3 is CASSVNRGGTEAFF. CDR3 in DNA: TGTGCCAGCAGTGTCAACAGGGGGGGCACTGAAGCTTTCTTT. The full variable domain, with the rest looked up from reference TRBV2 and TRBJ1-1, is EPEVTQTPSHQVTQMGQEVILRCVPISNHLYFYWYRQILGQKVEFLVSFYNNEISEKSEIFDDQFSVERPDGSNFTLKIRSTKLEDSAMYFCASSVNRGGTEAFFGQGTRLTVV.

The table lists this clone with a few counts. The genes are TRBV5-1 and TRBJ2-3; 8 bases map to TRBD2. This CDR3 contains 16 residues. With V trimmed by 0 bases and J by 0 bases, 3 bases remained unmatched. The V gene's germline CDR1 is SGHRS and CDR2 YFSETQ. The CDR3 loop reads CASSLALAGSTDTQYF. The CDR3 DNA sequence: TGCGCCAGCAGCTTGGCCTTAGCGGGAAGCACAGATACGCAGTATTTT.

The chain links TRBV28 to TRBJ1-4, with TRBD1 matching over 7 bases. The germline gives CDR1 MDHEN, CDR2 SYDVKM. The J segment lost 7 bases and the V segment lost 6 bases, leaving 14 bases of the junction unmatched. The CDR3 is made up of 16 amino acids. Here the CDR3 DNA reads TGTGCCAGCAGCCTGACGTTAGGGGGCAGGGTTGAAAAACTGTTTTTT. Encoded protein: CASSLTLGGRVEKLFF.

This clone was found a few times. This rearrangement joins TRBV6-4 to TRBJ2-3; D is possibly TRBD2 (7 bases). The V gene's germline CDR1 is MRHNA and CDR2 SNTAGT. The CDR3 runs to 14 residues. V lost 0 bases and J lost 4, with 8 bases in between. CDR3 sequence: CASSDSGGPDTQYF. The CDR3 DNA follows: TGTGCCAGCAGTGACTCGGGGGGGCCAGATACGCAGTATTTT.

This clone was seen more than once but under ten times. The chain is built from TRBV7-2 and TRBJ2-2; D gene unclear. V lost 1 base and J lost 4, with 13 bases in between. There are 16 residues in the CDR3. The germline gives CDR1 SGHTA, CDR2 FQGNSA. This CDR3 reads CASSLGLPLGTGELFF. CDR3 nucleotides: TGTGCCAGCAGCTTAGGACTTCCCTTGGGCACCGGGGAGCTGTTTTTT. Complete variable domain (other parts from reference TRBV7-2 and TRBJ2-2): GAGVSQSPSNKVTEKGKDVELRCDPISGHTALYWYRQSLGQGLEFLIYFQGNSAPDKSGLPSDRFSAERTGGSVSTLTIQRTQQEDSAVYLCASSLGLPLGTGELFFGEGSRLTVL.

V gene TRBV9 combines with J gene TRBJ1-2, with D unclear. CDR3 length equals 15 residues. Germline CDR1 SGDLS, CDR2 YYNGEE. Trimming left V 2 bases short and J 0 bases short, with 11 bases between. DNA for the CDR3: TGTGCCAGCAGCGTGTCGACACAATCTAACTATGGCTACACCTTC. This sequence encodes CASSVSTQSNYGYTF.

This clone was detected only a few times. This sequence joins TRBV10-3 and TRBJ2-2; 11 positions agree with TRBD2. The CDR3 is 15 residues long. Germline trimming cut 2 bases from V and 4 bases from J; bases unmatched to any gene: 0. Per germline, CDR1 ENHRY and CDR2 SYGVKD. Here the CDR3 reads CAISETSGSTGELFF. CDR3 nucleotides: TGTGCCATCAGTGAGACTAGCGGGAGCACCGGGGAGCTGTTTTTT.

Only a few counts were recorded for this clone. This sequence joins TRBV9 and TRBJ2-3; the D is unclear. CDR3 length equals 13 residues. V was pared by 4 bases and J by 3 bases, with 9 bases between. Germline values: CDR1 SGDLS, CDR2 YYNGEE. The CDR3 region is CASSSLPTDTQYF. The CDR3 DNA sequence: TGTGCCAGCAGCTCACTGCCGACAGATACGCAGTATTTT.

The chain links TRBV18 to TRBJ1-5, with D unclear. V lost 3 bases and J lost 4, with 10 bases in between. This CDR3 is built from 14 residues. CDR1 is KGHSH and CDR2 is LQKENI in the germline V gene. CDR3 coding DNA: TGTGCCAGCTCACCGGGGAGTCTTAATCAGCCCCAGCATTTT. Translating it yields CASSPGSLNQPQHF. Looking up the rest from reference TRBV18 and TRBJ1-5 gives the full variable domain: NAGVMQNPRHLVRRRGQEARLRCSPMKGHSHVYWYRQLPEEGLKFMVYLQKENIIDESGMPKERFSAEFPKEGPSILRIQQVVRGDSAAYFCASSPGSLNQPQHFGDGTRLSIL.

This clone came up a few times. This chain joins TRBV5-1 and TRBJ1-4; 9 nucleotides agree with TRBD1. The CDR3 contains 16 residues. V dropped 0 bases and J dropped 8; count of bases not matched to a gene: 8. Per germline, CDR1 SGHRS and CDR2 YFSETQ. The CDR3 region is CASSLVADRGREKLFF. CDR3 in DNA: TGCGCCAGCAGCTTGGTGGCCGACAGGGGGAGGGAAAAACTGTTTTTT.

The chain joins TRBV4-1 to TRBJ2-1, with TRBD2 matching 12 bases. V trimming: 0 bases; J trimming: 10 bases; junction bases outside the gene matches: 4. CDR3 size: 15 residues. The germline CDR1 and CDR2 sequences are MGHRA and YSYEKL. The CDR3 DNA reads as TGCGCCAGCAGCCAAGATCGGCTAGCGGGAGGGGAGCAGTTCTTC. Its translation: CASSQDRLAGGEQFF.

The chain has TRBV5-4 and TRBJ2-7; 7 nucleotides match TRBD1. The CDR3 is 15 residues long. With V trimmed by 4 bases and J by 2 bases, 9 bases remained unmatched. Germline CDR1 is SGHNT and CDR2 is YYREEE (reference sequence). Here the CDR3 DNA reads TGTGCCAGCAGCAACCGGGACAGAAAAGCCTACGAGCAGTACTTC. Translated, it gives CASSNRDRKAYEQYF.

The rearrangement uses TRBV5-5 and TRBJ2-2; D gene ambiguous. Deletions cut 0 bases from V and 2 bases from J, with 8 bases between. Germline loops: CDR1 SGHKS, CDR2 YYEKEE (reference sequence). The CDR3 runs to 15 residues. As DNA, the CDR3 is TGTGCCAGCAGCTTGGTAGGAGCAAACACCGGGGAGCTGTTTTTT. Amino acids: CASSLVGANTGELFF. The full variable domain, its missing parts supplied by reference TRBV5-5 and TRBJ2-2, is DAGVTQSPTHLIKTRGQQVTLRCSPISGHKSVSWYQQVLGQGPQFIFQYYEKEERGRGNFPDRFSARQFPNYSSELNVNALLLGDSALYLCASSLVGANTGELFFGEGSRLTVL.

This clone was seen a few times. The chain uses TRBV9 and TRBJ2-3; TRBD2 matches 10 bases. The V segment lost 2 bases and the J segment 5 bases; nucleotides outside the gene matches: 11. CDR3 size: 17 residues. Germline CDR1 reads SGDLS; CDR2 reads YYNGEE. CDR3 protein: CASSVASGSVVRDTQYF. The CDR3 DNA is TGTGCCAGCAGCGTCGCTAGCGGGAGCGTAGTTAGAGATACGCAGTATTTT.

J is TRBJ1-2 and V is TRBV13; tentatively, D is TRBD1 (5 bases). The CDR3 is 14 amino acids. The ends were cut back, 8 bases at V and 6 bases at J, with 19 bases in the middle. CDR1 and CDR2 (germline): PRHDT, FYEKMQ (reference sequence). Here the CDR3 reads CASHFGGVVNGYTF. The CDR3 nucleotides read TGTGCCAGCCACTTCGGGGGGGTGGTCAATGGCTACACCTTC. The whole variable domain, filled in from reference TRBV13 and TRBJ1-2, reads AAGVIQSPRHLIKEKRETATLKCYPIPRHDTVYWYQQGPGQDPQFLISFYEKMQSDKGSIPDRFSAQQFSDYHSELNMSSLELGDSALYFCASHFGGVVNGYTFGSGTRLTVV.

This clone was detected a few times. This chain links TRBV5-4 with TRBJ1-1; 8 bases map to TRBD1. Per germline, CDR1 SGHNT and CDR2 YYREEE (reference sequence). The CDR3 covers 15 residues. V lost 2 bases, J lost 6 bases, and 9 bases stayed unmatched. CDR3 nucleotides: TGTGCCAGCAGCTTCAGAACAGGGGGAATCGCTGAAGCTTTCTTT. This translates into CASSFRTGGIAEAFF.

This sequence joins TRBV6-1 and TRBJ2-7, with 12 bases that match TRBD1. The germline CDR1 and CDR2 sequences are MNHNS and SASEGT. CDR3 length: 15 amino acids. After removal of 5 bases from V and 4 bases from J, the junction contained 6 bases not matched to a gene. The CDR3 loop reads CASSTRDRGLYEQYF. CDR3 bases: TGTGCCAGCAGTACCCGGGACAGGGGGCTTTACGAGCAGTACTTC.

This clone showed up just a few times. V and J are TRBV6-5 and TRBJ1-1; D possibly corresponds to TRBD1 (6 bases). CDR1 and CDR2 (germline): MNHEY, SVGAGI. The CDR3 is 15 amino acids. V was clipped by 4 bases and J by 1 base, with 13 bases between them. This chain's CDR3 is CASSLAPDRNTEAFF. The CDR3 DNA follows: TGTGCCAGCAGTTTAGCCCCGGACAGGAACACTGAAGCTTTCTTT.